This is a list of T cell receptor beta chains from one sample in a study of T cell responses to AZD1222 COVID-19 vaccine. Profiling relied on immunoSEQ multiplex PCR, and the TCRdb table lists in-frame clones only, not all of them. The data contain about 97,000 clones, about 88% of them singletons. The source material was peripheral blood, sampled on day 0 of AZD1222 vaccination. All receptors come from an adult in good health. Both conserved end residues are part of each CDR3. The order of the fields is clone size, V gene, D gene, J gene, CDR3 protein, CDR3 DNA. A D gene is named only where the DNA matches it firmly. Clone size is shown for a subset of rows, as once, few, many or a class of expanded clone.

.	TRBV4-2	.	TRBJ1-4	CASSQDWAQQDEKLFF	TGTGCCAGCAGCCAAGATTGGGCGCAACAGGATGAAAAACTGTTTTTT
.	TRBV2	TRBD1	TRBJ2-1	CASSIQPGTGTFHEQFF	TGTGCCAGCAGTATTCAACCCGGGACAGGGACCTTCCATGAGCAGTTCTTC
.	TRBV27	TRBD1	TRBJ2-7	CASSPFGTDAYEQYF	TGTGCCAGCAGCCCTTTTGGGACAGATGCCTACGAGCAGTACTTC
.	TRBV7-2	.	TRBJ1-6	CASSLVVGPNSPLHF	TGTGCCAGCAGCTTAGTTGTGGGGCCTAATTCACCCCTCCACTTT
.	TRBV22-1	.	TRBJ1-4	CPGSPDRGEKLFF	TGTCCTGGGAGCCCGGACAGGGGGGAAAAACTGTTTTTT
.	TRBV6-6	.	TRBJ1-5	CASTWAAHQPQHF	TGTGCCAGCACTTGGGCCGCTCATCAGCCCCAGCATTTT
.	TRBV10-1	.	TRBJ2-4	CASSESGGGRGNIQYF	TGCGCCAGCAGTGAGTCGGGAGGGGGCCGGGGAAACATTCAGTACTTC
.	TRBV3-1/TRBV3-2	.	TRBJ2-7	CASSPTLGQGSYEQYF	TGTGCCAGCAGCCCGACGCTCGGCCAGGGGTCCTACGAGCAGTACTTC
.	TRBV18	.	TRBJ1-1	CASSTGRGMNTEAFF	TGTGCCAGCTCAACAGGGAGGGGGATGAACACTGAAGCTTTCTTT
.	TRBV7-8	.	TRBJ2-3	CASSSNGGGGPLDTQYF	TGTGCCAGCAGCTCGAACGGCGGCGGGGGCCCATTGGATACGCAGTATTTT
.	TRBV28	TRBD1	TRBJ1-3	CASSWTGTGNTIYF	TGTGCCAGCAGCTGGACAGGTACTGGAAACACCATATATTTT
.	TRBV4-1	.	TRBJ1-5	CASSLDTNQPQHF	TGCGCCAGCAGCCTGGACACTAATCAGCCCCAGCATTTT
.	TRBV7-9	TRBD2	TRBJ2-1	CASSTGLAVNEQFF	TGTGCCAGCAGCACAGGACTAGCGGTGAATGAGCAGTTCTTC
few	TRBV11-3	.	TRBJ2-7	CASSFGAGRDYEQYF	TGTGCCAGCAGCTTTGGGGCAGGAAGGGACTACGAGCAGTACTTC
.	TRBV4-1	.	TRBJ1-1	CASSQVTKNTEAFF	TGCGCCAGCAGCCAAGTGACGAAGAACACTGAAGCTTTCTTT
.	TRBV9	TRBD1	TRBJ1-1	CASSTRGANTEAFF	TGTGCCAGCAGCACCAGGGGGGCGAACACTGAAGCTTTCTTT
.	TRBV29-1	.	TRBJ2-3	CSVRDPSDTQYF	TGCAGCGTTCGGGACCCTTCGGATACGCAGTATTTT
.	TRBV29-1	.	TRBJ1-1	CSAKRGLNTEAFF	TGCAGCGCCAAAAGGGGTTTGAACACTGAAGCTTTCTTT
.	TRBV5-1	TRBD1	TRBJ2-7	CASSPSGDRVWYEQYF	TGCGCCAGCAGCCCCAGTGGGGACAGGGTATGGTACGAGCAGTACTTC
.	TRBV13	TRBD1	TRBJ2-3	CASSARDRGLTDTQYF	TGTGCCAGCAGCGCCCGGGACAGGGGCCTAACAGATACGCAGTATTTT
.	TRBV9	.	TRBJ1-1	CACFSSRVGTEAFF	TGTGCCTGCTTTTCATCTAGGGTGGGCACTGAAGCTTTCTTT
.	TRBV9	TRBD2	TRBJ2-5	CASSPPSTAGEETQYF	TGTGCCAGCAGCCCGCCCTCAACAGCGGGGGAAGAGACCCAGTACTTC
few	TRBV4-1	TRBD1	TRBJ1-1	CASRTEGATEAFF	TGCGCCAGCAGAACGGAGGGGGCAACTGAAGCTTTCTTT
.	TRBV19	.	TRBJ1-1	CASSITRDTEAFF	TGTGCCAGTAGTATTACGAGGGATACTGAAGCTTTCTTT
.	TRBV29-1	TRBD1	TRBJ2-5	CSVLPLQGAGETQYF	TGCAGCGTTTTGCCACTCCAGGGGGCGGGAGAGACCCAGTACTTC
.	TRBV19	TRBD2	TRBJ2-5	CASRPRCGGAWETQYF	TGTGCCAGTAGACCCCGGTGCGGGGGGGCCTGGGAGACCCAGTACTTC
.	TRBV2	.	TRBJ2-7	CAMGSRDGAYEQYF	TGTGCCATGGGATCTAGGGACGGAGCCTACGAGCAGTACTTC
once	TRBV6-2/TRBV6-3	TRBD1	TRBJ1-1	CASSPPGQGVSEAFF	TGTGCCAGCAGCCCGCCGGGACAGGGAGTTAGTGAAGCTTTCTTT
once	TRBV19	TRBD1	TRBJ2-3	CASSRQGRDTQYF	TGTGCCAGTAGCCGACAGGGGAGAGATACGCAGTATTTT
.	TRBV10-3	TRBD2	TRBJ2-1	CAISYSGGAGVYNEQFF	TGTGCCATCAGCTATAGCGGGGGGGCTGGCGTATACAATGAGCAGTTCTTC
medium-sized	TRBV10-3	.	TRBJ1-6	CAISESGVNSPLHF	TGTGCCATCAGTGAGTCCGGGGTTAATTCACCCCTCCACTTT
.	TRBV15	.	TRBJ2-4	CATSRGGAGAKNIQYF	TGTGCCACCAGCAGAGGAGGAGCGGGAGCCAAAAACATTCAGTACTTC
.	TRBV5-1	TRBD1	TRBJ2-2	CASSDRANTGELFF	TGCGCCAGTTCGGACAGGGCGAACACCGGGGAGCTGTTTTTT
.	TRBV7-8	.	TRBJ1-2	CASSLAEQAHGYTF	TGTGCCAGCAGCTTAGCGGAACAGGCTCACGGCTACACCTTC
.	TRBV7-9	.	TRBJ2-7	CASTSATQNYEQYF	TGTGCCAGCACCTCCGCGACCCAAAACTACGAGCAGTACTTC
.	TRBV4-1	.	TRBJ1-1	CASSRVGTEAFF	TGCGCCAGCAGTAGGGTGGGCACTGAAGCTTTCTTT
.	TRBV7-9	.	TRBJ1-3	CASRRGGGRNTIYF	TGTGCCAGCCGGCGGGGCGGGGGTAGAAACACCATATATTTT
few	TRBV13	TRBD2	TRBJ2-2	CASTSGDTGELFF	TGTGCCAGTACTAGCGGGGACACCGGGGAGCTGTTTTTT
.	TRBV30	.	TRBJ2-5	CAWNPGHSYQETQYF	TGTGCCTGGAACCCGGGACACTCGTACCAAGAGACCCAGTACTTC
.	TRBV6-2/TRBV6-3	TRBD2	TRBJ2-2	CASSFGRALKETGELFF	TGTGCCAGCAGTTTCGGGAGGGCGCTGAAGGAAACCGGGGAGCTGTTTTTT
.	TRBV9	.	TRBJ1-2	CASSDSFYGYTF	TGTGCCAGCAGCGACAGTTTCTATGGCTACACCTTC
.	TRBV5-4	.	TRBJ2-2	CASSLVGERAGELFF	TGTGCCAGCAGCTTGGTAGGGGAGCGGGCCGGGGAGCTGTTTTTT
.	TRBV5-1	TRBD1	TRBJ1-2	CASSFQGVDYGYTF	TGCGCCAGCAGCTTCCAGGGGGTGGACTATGGCTACACCTTC
.	TRBV5-6	.	TRBJ1-1	CASSNPGGGYGEAFF	TGTGCCAGCAGCAACCCCGGCGGGGGGTACGGTGAAGCTTTCTTT
.	TRBV18	.	TRBJ2-7	CASSPQSGRYEQYF	TGTGCCAGCTCACCACAGTCAGGCCGCTACGAGCAGTACTTC